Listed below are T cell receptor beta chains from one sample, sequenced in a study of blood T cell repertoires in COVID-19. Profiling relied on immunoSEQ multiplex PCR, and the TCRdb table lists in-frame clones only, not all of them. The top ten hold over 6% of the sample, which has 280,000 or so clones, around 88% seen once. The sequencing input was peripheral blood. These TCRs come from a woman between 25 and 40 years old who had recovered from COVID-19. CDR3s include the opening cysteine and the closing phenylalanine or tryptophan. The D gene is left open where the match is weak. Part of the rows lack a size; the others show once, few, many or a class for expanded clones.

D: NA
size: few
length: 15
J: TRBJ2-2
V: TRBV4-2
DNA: TGTGCCAGCAGCCAAGATCGAGGTTACACCGGGGAGCTGTTTTTT
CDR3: CASSQDRGYTGELFF

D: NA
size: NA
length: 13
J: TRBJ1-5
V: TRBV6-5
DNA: TGTGCCAGCGGCGGAGGGATCGGTCAGCCCCAGCATTTT
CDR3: CASGGGIGQPQHF

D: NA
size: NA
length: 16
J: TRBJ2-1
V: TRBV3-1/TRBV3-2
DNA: TGTGCCAGCAGCCAAGAATGGGCACAGTCCTACAATGAGCAGTTCTTC
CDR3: CASSQEWAQSYNEQFF

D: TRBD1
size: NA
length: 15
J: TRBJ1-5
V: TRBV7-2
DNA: TGTGCCAGCAGCAATACAGGGGGTCGGAATCAGCCCCAGCATTTT
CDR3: CASSNTGGRNQPQHF

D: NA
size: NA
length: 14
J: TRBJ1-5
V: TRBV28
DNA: TGTGCCAGCGAGCAAGGGAGCGGCAATCAGCCCCAGCATTTT
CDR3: CASEQGSGNQPQHF

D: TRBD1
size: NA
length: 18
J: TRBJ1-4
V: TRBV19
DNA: TGTGCCAGTAGTACCTCGGGAGGACAGGGAGTGTACGATGAAAAACTGTTTTTT
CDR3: CASSTSGGQGVYDEKLFF

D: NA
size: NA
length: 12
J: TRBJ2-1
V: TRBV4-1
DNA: TGCGCCAGCAGCCTACAGGACGATGAGCAGTTCTTC
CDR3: CASSLQDDEQFF

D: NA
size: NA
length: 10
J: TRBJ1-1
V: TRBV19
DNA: TGTGCCAGTAGACGGGAAGAAGCTTTCTTT
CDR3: CASRREEAFF

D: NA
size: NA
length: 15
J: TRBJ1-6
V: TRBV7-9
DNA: TGTGCCAGCAGCTTAGGGGGAGGGGAAGGTTCACCCCTCCACTTT
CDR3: CASSLGGGEGSPLHF

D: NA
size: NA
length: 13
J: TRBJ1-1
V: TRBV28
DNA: TGTGCCAGCAGTTTGGGGGCTGACACTGAAGCTTTCTTT
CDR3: CASSLGADTEAFF

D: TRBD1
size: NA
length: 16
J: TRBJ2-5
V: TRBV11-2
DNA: TGTGCCAGCAGCTTCCCGGGACAGGGGGCCTTGGAGACCCAGTACTTC
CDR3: CASSFPGQGALETQYF

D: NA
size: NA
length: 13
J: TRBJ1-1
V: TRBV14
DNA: TGTGCCAGCAGCCGAGGGATGAACACTGAAGCTTTCTTT
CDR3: CASSRGMNTEAFF

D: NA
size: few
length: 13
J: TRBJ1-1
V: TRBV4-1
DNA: TGCGCCAGCAGACTAACACAGAACACTGAAGCTTTCTTT
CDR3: CASRLTQNTEAFF

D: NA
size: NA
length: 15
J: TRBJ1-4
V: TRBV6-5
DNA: TGTGCCAGCAGAGCCGACAGGACAACTAATGAAAAACTGTTTTTT
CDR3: CASRADRTTNEKLFF

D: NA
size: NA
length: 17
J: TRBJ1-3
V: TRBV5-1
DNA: TGCGCCAGCAGCTCTTCACTACGCAATCCTACTGGAAACACCATATATTTT
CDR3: CASSSSLRNPTGNTIYF

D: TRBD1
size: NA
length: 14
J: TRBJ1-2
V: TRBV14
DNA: TGTGCCAGCAGCCCTCCGGGACAGCAGTATGGCTACACCTTC
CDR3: CASSPPGQQYGYTF

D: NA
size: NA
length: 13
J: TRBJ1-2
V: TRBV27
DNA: TGTGCCAGCAGTCTAGAACGGGGGGCTGGCTACACCTTC
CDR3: CASSLERGAGYTF

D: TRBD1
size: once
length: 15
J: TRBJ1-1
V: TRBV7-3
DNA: TGTGCCAGCAGAAAGGGGACAGGGGGGAACACTGAAGCTTTCTTT
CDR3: CASRKGTGGNTEAFF

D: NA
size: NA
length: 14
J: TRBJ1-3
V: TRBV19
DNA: TGTGCCAGTAGTCGGGGGGGTCCTGGAAACACCATATATTTT
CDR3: CASSRGGPGNTIYF

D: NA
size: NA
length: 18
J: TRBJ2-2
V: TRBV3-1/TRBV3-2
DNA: TGTGCCAGCAGCCAAATACCGGGAGTCTTGGCGAACACCGGGGAGCTGTTTTTT
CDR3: CASSQIPGVLANTGELFF

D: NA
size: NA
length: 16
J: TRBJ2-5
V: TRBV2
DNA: TGTGCCAGCAGTGAATACCGGGGAGGATTAGGGGAGACCCAGTACTTC
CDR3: CASSEYRGGLGETQYF

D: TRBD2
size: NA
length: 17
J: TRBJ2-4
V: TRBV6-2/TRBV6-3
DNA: TGTGCCAGCAGCCCTCCGGGACTAGCGTTAGCCAAAAACATTCAGTACTTC
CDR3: CASSPPGLALAKNIQYF

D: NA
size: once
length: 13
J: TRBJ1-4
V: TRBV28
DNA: TGTGCCACTCGGGGGAGTCTTAATGAAAAACTGTTTTTT
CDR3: CATRGSLNEKLFF

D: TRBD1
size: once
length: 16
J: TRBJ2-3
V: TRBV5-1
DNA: TGCGCCAGCAGCGCGGGGACAGGGGGCGGCACAGATACGCAGTATTTT
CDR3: CASSAGTGGGTDTQYF

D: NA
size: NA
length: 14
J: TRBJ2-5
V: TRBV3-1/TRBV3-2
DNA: TGTGCCAGCAGCCAAGCTTGGGGAGGCGAGACCCAGTACTTC
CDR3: CASSQAWGGETQYF

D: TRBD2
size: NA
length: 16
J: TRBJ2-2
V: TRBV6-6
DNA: TGTGCCAGCAAAGGGGCTAGCGGGGGGGACACCGGGGAGCTGTTTTTT
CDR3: CASKGASGGDTGELFF

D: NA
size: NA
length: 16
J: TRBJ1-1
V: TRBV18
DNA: TGTGCCAGCTCTTCTCTACCCTTGCGGGAAGGCACTGAAGCTTTCTTT
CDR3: CASSSLPLREGTEAFF

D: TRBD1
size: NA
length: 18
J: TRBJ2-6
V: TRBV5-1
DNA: TGCGCCAGCAGCTTTCCGGGACAGGTGGGCTCTGGGGCCAACGTCCTGACTTTC
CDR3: CASSFPGQVGSGANVLTF

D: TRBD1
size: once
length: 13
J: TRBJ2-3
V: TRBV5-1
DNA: TGCGCCAGCAGGTCGACAGGGGCCGATACGCAGTATTTT
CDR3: CASRSTGADTQYF

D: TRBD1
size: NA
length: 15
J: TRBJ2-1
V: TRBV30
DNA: TGTGCCTGGAGTACCGGGACAGATTTCTACAATGAGCAGTTCTTC
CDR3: CAWSTGTDFYNEQFF

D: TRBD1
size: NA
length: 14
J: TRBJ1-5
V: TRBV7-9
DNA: TGTGCCAGCAGCTTGACAGGGGGCGATCAGCCCCAGCATTTT
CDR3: CASSLTGGDQPQHF

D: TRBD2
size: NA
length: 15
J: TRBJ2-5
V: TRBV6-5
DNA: TGTGCCAGCAGTTACCGAAGCGGGGTACAAGAGACCCAGTACTTC
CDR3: CASSYRSGVQETQYF

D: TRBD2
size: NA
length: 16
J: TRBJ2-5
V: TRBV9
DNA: TGTGCCAGCAGCGTAGGGGCTAGCGGGGCCCAAGAGACCCAGTACTTC
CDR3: CASSVGASGAQETQYF

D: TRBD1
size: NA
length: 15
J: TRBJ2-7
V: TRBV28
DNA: TGTGCCAGCAGCCCGACAGGGGGGGGATTCTACGAGCAGTACTTC
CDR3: CASSPTGGGFYEQYF

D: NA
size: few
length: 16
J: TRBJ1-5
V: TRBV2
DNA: TGTGCCAGCAGTGAGTACGGAGGACGAAGCAATCAGCCCCAGCATTTT
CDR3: CASSEYGGRSNQPQHF

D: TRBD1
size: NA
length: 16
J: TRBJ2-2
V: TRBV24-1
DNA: TGTGCCACCAGTGATCCGGGACAGGGGAGGACCGGGGAGCTGTTTTTT
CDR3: CATSDPGQGRTGELFF

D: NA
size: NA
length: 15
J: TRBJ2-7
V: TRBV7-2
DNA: TGTGCCAGCAGCTTGAGACGTCGGGTTGGTTACGAGCAGTACTTC
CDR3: CASSLRRRVGYEQYF

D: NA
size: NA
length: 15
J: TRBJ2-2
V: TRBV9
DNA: TGTGCCAGCACTCGAGGTACCATAAAGACCGGGGAGCTGTTTTTT
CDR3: CASTRGTIKTGELFF

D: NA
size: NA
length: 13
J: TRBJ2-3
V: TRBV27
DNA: TGTGCCACCCGTTTGGGGGGGCGGGATACGCAGTATTTT
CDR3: CATRLGGRDTQYF

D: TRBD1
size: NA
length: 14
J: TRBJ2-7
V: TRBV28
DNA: TGTGCCAGCAGTTTAGGGACAGGGACCTACGAGCAGTACTTC
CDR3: CASSLGTGTYEQYF

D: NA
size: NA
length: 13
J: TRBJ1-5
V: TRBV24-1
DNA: TGTGCCACCAGTGATTTACAGGGCCAGCCCCAGCATTTT
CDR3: CATSDLQGQPQHF

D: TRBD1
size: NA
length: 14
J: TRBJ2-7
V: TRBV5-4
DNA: TGTGCCAGCAGCCCCGGACAGGGGGCCTACGAGCAGTACTTC
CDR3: CASSPGQGAYEQYF

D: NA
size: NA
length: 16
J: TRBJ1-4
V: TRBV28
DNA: TGTGCCAGCATTCCGGCCGGGGGAGAAACTAATGAAAAACTGTTTTTT
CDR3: CASIPAGGETNEKLFF

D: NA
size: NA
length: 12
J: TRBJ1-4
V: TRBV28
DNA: TGTGCCAGCAGCCGGAGGGGTGAAAAACTGTTTTTT
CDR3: CASSRRGEKLFF

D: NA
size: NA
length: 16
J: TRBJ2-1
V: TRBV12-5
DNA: TGTGCTAGTGGTTTGGTAGTTGGTGACGGGGAAGTTGAGCAGTTCTTC
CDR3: CASGLVVGDGEVEQFF

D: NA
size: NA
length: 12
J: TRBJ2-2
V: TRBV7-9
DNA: TGTGCCAGCAGCTACAGGACCGGGGAGCTGTTTTTT
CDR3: CASSYRTGELFF

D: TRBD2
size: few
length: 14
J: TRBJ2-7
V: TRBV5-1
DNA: TGCGCCAGCAGCCCGTCCGGGGGGAACCGCGAGCAGTACTTC
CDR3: CASSPSGGNREQYF

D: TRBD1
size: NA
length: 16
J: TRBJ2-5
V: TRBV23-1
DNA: TGCGCCAGCAGTCGCGGTCCAGGGGGACGGGGAGAGACCCAGTACTTC
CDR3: CASSRGPGGRGETQYF

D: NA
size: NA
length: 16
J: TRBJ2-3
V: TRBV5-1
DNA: TGCGCCAGCAGCTTGACGTTAGGACACGGCACAGATACGCAGTATTTT
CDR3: CASSLTLGHGTDTQYF